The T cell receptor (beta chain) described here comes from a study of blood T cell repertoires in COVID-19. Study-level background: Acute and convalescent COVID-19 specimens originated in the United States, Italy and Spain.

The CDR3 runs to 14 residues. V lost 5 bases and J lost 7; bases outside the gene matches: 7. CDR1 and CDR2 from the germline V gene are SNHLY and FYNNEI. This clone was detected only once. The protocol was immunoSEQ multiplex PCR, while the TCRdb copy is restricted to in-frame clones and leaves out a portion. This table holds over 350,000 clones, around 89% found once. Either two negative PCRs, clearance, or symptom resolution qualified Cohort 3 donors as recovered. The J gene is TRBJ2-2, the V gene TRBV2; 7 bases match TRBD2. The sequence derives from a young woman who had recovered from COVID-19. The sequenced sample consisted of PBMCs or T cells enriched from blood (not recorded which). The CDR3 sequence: CASSYSGGVGELFF. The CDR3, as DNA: TGTGCCAGCAGTTATTCGGGAGGTGTCGGGGAGCTGTTTTTT.